The rows below give T cell receptor beta chains drawn from one sample of a study of cytomegalovirus exposure and HLA in healthy donors. TCRdb's table, derived via immunoSEQ multiplex PCR, lists solely in-frame clones and lacks some. This table holds approximately 130,000 clones. Sequenced: PBMCs. These TCRs come from a woman in her fifties or sixties in good health and CMV-seronegative. Both conserved end residues are part of each CDR3. A D gene is named only where the DNA matches it firmly.

cdr3_length	v_call	d_call	j_call	cdr3_nt	cdr3_aa
16	TRBV18	TRBD1	TRBJ1-2	TGTGCCAGCTCATCTGACAGCCGGGACAGGGCGGGCGGCTACACCTTC	CASSSDSRDRAGGYTF
14	TRBV5-1	NA	TRBJ2-3	TGCGCCAGCAGCGACCACGCTAGTGCAGATACGCAGTATTTT	CASSDHASADTQYF
11	TRBV20-1	NA	TRBJ1-1	TGCTCCCCCCTGAGAGAAACTGAAGCTTTCTTT	CSPLRETEAFF
13	TRBV2	NA	TRBJ1-4	TGTGCCAGCAGTGGGGGACTCAGGGAGGTACTGTTTTTT	CASSGGLREVLFF
15	TRBV7-3	NA	TRBJ2-1	TGTGCCAGCAGCCCCGGTGAGGGCACCTACAATGAGCAGTTCTTC	CASSPGEGTYNEQFF
10	TRBV27	TRBD2	TRBJ2-1	TGTGCCAGCGGGAGGGTTGAGCAGTTCTTC	CASGRVEQFF
13	TRBV6-6	NA	TRBJ1-1	TGTGCCAGCAGTTACCCCTCCAACACTGAAGCTTTCTTT	CASSYPSNTEAFF
15	TRBV5-8	NA	TRBJ1-5	TGTGCCAGCAGCTTGGAGGAGTCCTGGAATCAGCCCCAGCATTTT	CASSLEESWNQPQHF
16	TRBV28	NA	TRBJ2-7	TGTGCCAGCAGCCCAATCCCGCAGGGGAGCTCCTACGAGCAGTACTTC	CASSPIPQGSSYEQYF
16	TRBV19	TRBD2	TRBJ2-3	TGTGCCAGTAGATTTCAAAGGCGGGGGGGCACAGATACGCAGTATTTT	CASRFQRRGGTDTQYF
16	TRBV15	TRBD1	TRBJ1-4	TGTGCCACCAGCAGAGAACAGGGGGCTTGGGGTGAAAAACTGTTTTTT	CATSREQGAWGEKLFF
16	TRBV5-1	TRBD2	TRBJ2-2	TGCGCCAGCAGCCGGGGGGACGGGGGTTACACCGGGGAGCTGTTTTTT	CASSRGDGGYTGELFF
17	TRBV10-2	TRBD2	TRBJ2-1	TGCGCCAGCAGTGAGGGACTAGCGGGAGAAGGGTACAATGAGCAGTTCTTC	CASSEGLAGEGYNEQFF
16	TRBV13	TRBD1	TRBJ2-7	TGTGCCAGCAGCTTTGCAGGGACAGGGGTGAACTACGAGCAGTACTTC	CASSFAGTGVNYEQYF
17	TRBV11-2	TRBD2	TRBJ2-3	TGTGCCAGCAGCTTAGATTTAGCGGGAGGGCCAAAGGATACGCAGTATTTT	CASSLDLAGGPKDTQYF
16	TRBV19	NA	TRBJ1-5	TGTGCCAGTAGTATACTTGCACAGGCCCAAGGTCAGCCCCAGCATTTT	CASSILAQAQGQPQHF
15	TRBV7-8	NA	TRBJ1-6	TGTGCCAGCAGCTTTGAAACAGGGAATAATTCACCCCTCCACTTT	CASSFETGNNSPLHF
14	TRBV19	TRBD1	TRBJ1-1	TGTGCCAGTAGTTGGTCGGCAGGGGGTACTGAAGCTTTCTTT	CASSWSAGGTEAFF
13	TRBV6-5	NA	TRBJ1-5	TGTGCCAGCAGTTACGGGGGGGCGCAGCCCCAGCATTTT	CASSYGGAQPQHF
16	TRBV30	NA	TRBJ2-7	TGTGCCTGGACCGCCTTAGGGGGGGGGTTTGGCTACGAGCAGTACTTC	CAWTALGGGFGYEQYF
17	TRBV6-1	TRBD1	TRBJ1-6	TGTGCCAGCAGTGAAACCCGACAGGGGGCTCTCTTATCACCCCTCCACTTT	CASSETRQGALLSPLHF
15	TRBV5-1	TRBD1	TRBJ2-1	TGCGCCAGCAGCTTAGGACAGACAGGGACCAATGAGCAGTTCTTC	CASSLGQTGTNEQFF
16	TRBV5-1	TRBD2	TRBJ2-1	TGCGCCAGCAGCTGGGGAAATAGCGGGTACTACAATGAGCAGTTCTTC	CASSWGNSGYYNEQFF
13	TRBV2	NA	TRBJ1-1	TGTGCCAGCAGTGGGTACATGAACACTGAAGCTTTCTTT	CASSGYMNTEAFF
16	TRBV19	NA	TRBJ2-1	TGTGCCAGTAGTCGAAAGGGCAAGGGGTCCGACAATGAGCAGTTCTTC	CASSRKGKGSDNEQFF
13	TRBV5-6	TRBD1	TRBJ1-4	TGTGCCAGCAACGCCAGACAGGGACAAAAACTGTTTTTT	CASNARQGQKLFF
12	TRBV29-1	NA	TRBJ2-5	TGCTCCTCTTCGCGGGGTGAAGAGACCCAGTACTTC	CSSSRGEETQYF
12	TRBV5-6	NA	TRBJ2-7	TGTGCCAGCAGCTTTACAGGGTACGAGCAGTACTTC	CASSFTGYEQYF
23	TRBV12-2	NA	TRBJ2-2	TGTGCAAGTCGCTTATCCTTCTTGTGTCGCGGCCAGACTGAAAGTCTGGTCACCGGGGAGCTGTTTTTT	CASRLSFLCRGQTESLVTGELFF
16	TRBV6-6	NA	TRBJ2-2	TGTGCCAGCAGTTACCCTCGAGGGAGGAGCCCCGGGGAGCTGTTTTTT	CASSYPRGRSPGELFF
15	TRBV6-5	TRBD1	TRBJ1-1	TGTGCCAGCAGATACCATGGACAGGCGAACACTGAAGCTTTCTTT	CASRYHGQANTEAFF
15	TRBV6-1	TRBD1	TRBJ1-5	TGTGCCAGCAGGAGGGACAGGGGGTGGAGTAAGCCCCAGCATTTT	CASRRDRGWSKPQHF
15	TRBV11-2	NA	TRBJ2-5	TGTGCCAGCAGCACCCAGGGGGCGGGGGGGGAGACCCAGTACTTC	CASSTQGAGGETQYF
13	TRBV13	NA	TRBJ1-1	TGTGCCAGCAGCCGGACACCGAACACTGAAGCTTTCTTT	CASSRTPNTEAFF
13	TRBV11-2	NA	TRBJ2-4	TGTGCCAGCAGCTCAGGCCCCCCGCTTATTCAGTACTTC	CASSSGPPLIQYF
14	TRBV6-6	NA	TRBJ1-1	TGTGCCAGCAGCCCGGGGGGGATGAACACTGAAGCTTTCTTT	CASSPGGMNTEAFF
14	TRBV6-5	TRBD1	TRBJ1-2	TGTGCCAGCACCCGGGGGGGGGACAGCTATGGCTACACCTTC	CASTRGGDSYGYTF
15	TRBV27	TRBD1	TRBJ1-4	TGTGCCAGCAGTTTAAGGGGGCTAACTAATGAAAAACTGTTTTTT	CASSLRGLTNEKLFF
15	TRBV2	TRBD1	TRBJ2-2	TGTGCCAGCAGCCCAGACAGGGTAATAGGCGGGGAGCTGTTTTTT	CASSPDRVIGGELFF
13	TRBV7-9	NA	TRBJ2-3	TGTGCCAGCAGCCCCTTGGGGGCCGATACGCAGTATTTT	CASSPLGADTQYF
13	TRBV19	NA	TRBJ1-6	TGTGCCAGCGCATCCTCAGGGAATTCACCCCTCCACTTT	CASASSGNSPLHF